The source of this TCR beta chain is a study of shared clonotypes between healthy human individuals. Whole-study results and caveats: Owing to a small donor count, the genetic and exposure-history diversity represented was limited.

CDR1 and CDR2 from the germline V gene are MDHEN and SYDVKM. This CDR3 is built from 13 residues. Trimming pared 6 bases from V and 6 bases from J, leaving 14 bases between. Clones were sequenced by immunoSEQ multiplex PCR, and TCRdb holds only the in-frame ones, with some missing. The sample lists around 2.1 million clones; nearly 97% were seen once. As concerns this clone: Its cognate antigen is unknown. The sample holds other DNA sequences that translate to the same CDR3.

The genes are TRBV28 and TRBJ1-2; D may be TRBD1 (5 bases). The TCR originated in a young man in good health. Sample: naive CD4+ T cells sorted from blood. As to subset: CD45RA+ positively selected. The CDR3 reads CASSLGRGHGYTF. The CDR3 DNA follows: TGTGCCAGCAGCCTGGGGAGGGGTCATGGCTACACCTTC.